This T cell receptor (beta chain) is drawn from a study of blood T cell repertoires in COVID-19. Study at large: Donors in the United States, Italy and Spain gave samples during acute or convalescent COVID-19. The cDNA or gDNA used as material had been derived from T cells, B-cell-depleted T cells, or PBMCs.

In the study's own analysis: Reference gene primers were amplified, and this amplification served to estimate nucleated cell counts. Profiled with immunoSEQ multiplex PCR; TCRdb holds only in-frame clones, not every one. V and J calls plus clone size are reproduced from that table; the DNA served to infer D and trimming. The data contain around 190,000 clones, less than 90% of them seen just once; the ten biggest clones take up around 1.1%. This clonotype was sampled from a man younger than 40 with acute or convalescent COVID-19. Material for sequencing was peripheral blood.

CDR3 amino acids: CAWSEGIGQGYF. CDR3 sequence (DNA): TGTGCCTGGAGTGAGGGAATCGGGCAGGGCTACTTC. This chain links TRBV30 with TRBJ2-7, with D possibly TRBD1 on 5 matching bases. The CDR3 runs to 12 residues. V lost 1 base to trimming and J lost 13 bases, with 17 bases between them. Germline V gene lookup returns CDR1 GTSNPN and CDR2 SVGIG (reference sequence). Variable domain in full (rest from reference TRBV30 and TRBJ2-7): SQTIHQWPATLVQPVGSPLSLECTVEGTSNPNLYWYRQAAGRGLQLLFYSVGIGQISSEVPQNLSASRPQDRQFILSSKKLLLSDSGFYLCAWSEGIGQGYFGPGTRLTVT.